A single sample gave rise to the 24 T cell receptor beta chains below, sequenced in a study of tissue T cells after allogeneic stem cell transplantation. Sequencing was performed with immunoSEQ multiplex PCR; in TCRdb, only in-frame clones are kept and a portion is missing. The table shows about 48,000 clones, with about three quarters occurring only once. Specimen: sorted cells pooled from one or two spleens. Receptors were obtained from a pool of C57BL/6 mice in good health.

This clone was counted only a few times. Each gene name is a mouse one. Sequencing ends 1 residue short of the CDR3 end; the germline J gene provides the rest. Other DNA sequences in this sample translate to the same CDR3. J is TRBJ2-7 and V is TRBV13-2; 8 nucleotides align to TRBD2. This CDR3 has 14 residues. CDR1 is NNHNN, CDR2 SYGAGS, per germline (reference sequence). V lost 0 bases to trimming and J lost 6 bases; unmatched junction nucleotides: 5. This CDR3 reads CASGDAGGAPEQYF. The part of the CDR3 DNA that was read is TGTGCCAGCGGTGATGCCGGGGGGGCGCCTGAACAGTAC.

Notes on this clone: Here the gene names and germline are mouse. Sequencing ends 1 residue short of the CDR3 end; the germline J gene provides the rest. V usage is TRBV19 and J usage is TRBJ1-4, with D maybe TRBD1 (5 bases). Germline CDR1 is FNHDT and CDR2 is SITEND (reference sequence). V lost 0 bases to trimming and J lost 1 base, with 7 bases between them. CDR3 length equals 15 residues. The CDR3 loop reads CASSIGTNSNERLFF. Partial CDR3 DNA: TGTGCCAGCAGTATAGGGACAAATTCCAACGAAAGATTATTT.

For this clone: Genes and germline come from the mouse. The CDR3 loop is CASGPTGGADTQYF. The DNA read from the CDR3 is TGTGCCAGCGGTCCGACTGGGGGGGCGGACACCCAGTAC. The genes are TRBV13-2 and TRBJ2-5; TRBD2 matches at 12 bases. The read terminates 1 residue ahead of where the CDR3 ends, so the germline J gene completes it. The trim removed 4 bases at V and 6 bases at J, leaving 3 bases unmatched. CDR3 length equals 14 residues. CDR1 is NNHNN and CDR2 is SYGAGS in the germline V gene (reference sequence).

A word on this clone: Germline and genes here are mouse. From the germline J gene comes the end of the CDR3, since the read stops 1 residue before it. The chain joins TRBV4 to TRBJ1-1; TRBD1 matches 9 bases. This CDR3 is built from 15 residues. The V and J ends lost 5 bases and 0 bases, in that order; junction bases with no gene match: 4. From germline, CDR1 is LGHDT and CDR2 YNNKQL (reference sequence). This CDR3 is CASSPWDRANTEVFF. CDR3 DNA (partial): TGTGCCAGCAGCCCTTGGGACAGGGCAAACACAGAAGTCTTC.

This clone appeared a few times. Gene names follow the mouse nomenclature. Coverage ceases 1 residue before the CDR3 finishes, and the germline J gene fills in the end. This chain joins TRBV5 and TRBJ1-5; no firm D call. Trimming removed 4 bases from V and 0 bases from J, with 10 bases in between. This CDR3 has 15 amino acids. The germline CDR1 and CDR2 sequences are LGHNA and YNLKQL (reference sequence). Incomplete CDR3 DNA: TGTGCCAGCAGCCCGGAGACAAGTAACAACCAGGCTCCGCTT. Its protein is CASSPETSNNQAPL. The CDR3 reads in full as CASSPETSNNQAPLF.

This clone came up once. Each gene name is a mouse one. The read falls 1 residue short of the CDR3 end, and the missing part is taken from the germline J gene. This chain joins TRBV3 and TRBJ2-2; the match to TRBD1 covers 9 bases. Unmatched junction bases numbered 0, after V lost 1 base and J lost 6 bases. CDR3 size: 14 residues. Germline assignment: CDR1 SNHLY and CDR2 FYNGKV (reference sequence). The CDR3: CASSLDRGPGQLYF. The covered CDR3 bases are TGTGCCAGCAGCTTAGACAGGGGGCCCGGGCAGCTCTAC.

With respect to this clone: Gene names and germline refer to mouse. The CDR3 end lies 1 residue beyond the end of the read and is filled in from the germline J gene. The chain employs TRBV13-1 and TRBJ1-1; D ambiguous. The CDR3 contains 12 residues. CDR1 NSHNY and CDR2 SYGAGN come from the germline V gene. V lost 2 bases and J 1 base, leaving 3 bases between the germline ends. The CDR3 bases that were read are TGTGCCAGCAGTGAACAAAACACAGAAGTCTTC. The encoded protein is CASSEQNTEVF. The entire CDR3 is CASSEQNTEVFF.

To note about this clone: Germline and genes here are mouse. The CDR3 extends 1 residue past the end of the read, so its final part is completed from the germline J gene. V is TRBV1 and J is TRBJ1-2; D is unclear. The CDR3 is made up of 14 amino acids. Germline CDR1 reads NSQYPW; CDR2 reads LRSPGD (reference sequence). V gave up 1 base and J gave up 0 bases, with 6 bases separating them. CDR3 DNA (partial): TGCACCTGCAGTGCAGGGCCTGCAAACTCCGACTACACC. Encoded protein: CTCSAGPANSDYT. The entire CDR3 protein is CTCSAGPANSDYTF.

Worth noting for this clone: Germline and genes here are mouse. The CDR3 extends 1 residue past the end of the read, so its final part is completed from the germline J gene. The genes are TRBV13-2 and TRBJ1-6; D unclear. TRBJ1-6 is treated as an ORF (open reading frame) with a function not yet certain. Germline CDR1 reads NNHNN; CDR2 reads SYGAGS (reference sequence). V shed 0 bases and J shed 4 bases, with 2 bases lying between them. The CDR3 spans 13 residues. The sequenced CDR3 bases are TGTGCCAGCGGTGATGGATATAATTCGCCCCTCTAC. This encodes CASGDGYNSPLY. The CDR3 reads in full as CASGDGYNSPLYF.

Note on this clone: The listed genes are named as in mouse. The CDR3 is cut off 1 residue early in the read; its end comes from the germline J gene. The V call is TRBV26, the J call TRBJ2-4; D ambiguous. The CDR3 runs 13 residues. V was shortened by 3 bases and J by 1 base, with 5 bases between the two germline ends. Germline V gene lookup returns CDR1 KGHPV and CDR2 FQNQEV (reference sequence). The chain's CDR3 is CASSLSGQNTLYF. Partial CDR3 DNA: TGTGCCAGCAGTCTTTCTGGTCAAAACACCTTGTAC. Variable domain in full (rest from reference TRBV26 and TRBJ2-4): NSKVIQTPRYLVKGQGQKAKMRCIPEKGHPVVFWYQQNKNNEFKFLINFQNQEVLQQIDMTEKRFSAECPSNSPCSLEIQSSEAGDSALYLCASSLSGQNTLYFGAGTRLSVL.

About this clone: Mouse germline and gene names are used. The CDR3 extends 1 residue past the end of the read, so its final part is completed from the germline J gene. This chain joins TRBV12-2 and TRBJ1-2, with unresolved D. The V gene lost 1 base and the J gene lost 0 bases, with 5 bases spanning the gap. There are 13 residues in the CDR3. Per the germline V gene, CDR1 is SGHLS and CDR2 is HYDKME. The CDR3: CASSLWANSDYTF. CDR3 DNA (partial): TGTGCCAGCTCTCTTTGGGCAAACTCCGACTACACC.

With respect to this clone: Genes here carry mouse names. The CDR3 goes on 1 residue after the read ends, and that part is filled in from the germline J gene. The rearrangement links TRBV3 to TRBJ2-4; no firm D call. V was trimmed by 2 bases and J by 4 bases, leaving 7 bases between them. The CDR3 is made up of 13 amino acids. CDR1 and CDR2 (germline): SNHLY, FYNGKV (reference sequence). The sequenced part of the CDR3 DNA is TGTGCCAGCAGCTTACGGGCAGAAAACACCTTGTAC. Translation: CASSLRAENTLY. The whole CDR3 is CASSLRAENTLYF.

Regarding this clone: The listed genes are named as in mouse. The CDR3 end is not reached by the read, which stops 1 residue before it; the germline J gene fills it in. J is TRBJ2-5 and V is TRBV13-2, with TRBD1 matching 7 bases. The CDR3 has 14 amino acids. The junction had 2 bases not matched to a gene; V was cut back by 2 bases and J by 2 bases. From germline, CDR1 is NNHNN and CDR2 SYGAGS (reference sequence). This CDR3 reads CASGERDSQDTQYF. The sequenced part of the CDR3 DNA is TGTGCCAGCGGTGAGAGGGACAGCCAAGACACCCAGTAC.

This clone was detected only a few times. The genes are named according to mouse. The read gets to within 1 residue of the CDR3 end, and the germline J gene fills in the rest. The J gene is TRBJ1-3, the V gene TRBV3; TRBD1 is a possible D gene (5 bases). V was cut by 1 base and J by 0 bases, with 7 bases left in between. Germline V gene sequence: CDR1 SNHLY, CDR2 FYNGKV (reference sequence). CDR3 length equals 15 residues. Partial CDR3 DNA: TGTGCCAGCAGCTTAGGGGGGAATTCTGGAAATACGCTCTAT. Residues: CASSLGGNSGNTLY. The entire CDR3 sequence reads CASSLGGNSGNTLYF. Filled out from reference TRBV3 and TRBJ1-3, the complete variable domain reads GPKVLQIPSHQIIDMGQMVTLNCDPVSNHLYFYWYKQILGQQMEFLVNFYNGKVMEKSKLFKDQFSVERPDGSYFTLKIQPTALEDSAVYFCASSLGGNSGNTLYFGEGSRLIVV.

In regard to this clone: The listed genes are named as in mouse. Sequencing ends 1 residue short of the CDR3 end; the germline J gene provides the rest. V gene TRBV13-1 combines with J gene TRBJ2-4; 9 bases are a match to TRBD2. Trimming cost V 1 base and J 1 base; bases outside gene matches: 4. The CDR3 has 16 residues. Germline V gives CDR1 NSHNY, CDR2 SYGAGN. The covered CDR3 bases are TGTGCCAGCAGTGATTGGCTGGGGGGGGGTCAAAACACCTTGTAC. Translating gives CASSDWLGGGQNTLY. The CDR3, in full, reads CASSDWLGGGQNTLYF.

Of note for this clone: All gene names here are mouse names. The CDR3 is CASSLGGRFFAEQFF. The part of the CDR3 DNA that was read is TGTGCCAGCAGCCTGGGGGGGCGCTTTTTTGCTGAGCAGTTC. The chain links TRBV2 to TRBJ2-1, with 9 bases matching TRBD2. The read ends 1 residue shy of where the CDR3 ends; the end is completed using the germline J gene. Per germline, CDR1 LGHNA and CDR2 YSYQKL. The length of the CDR3 is 15 residues. V lost 4 bases and J lost 6; bases outside the gene matches: 7.

This clone was detected a few times. Gene and germline names: mouse. The read stops 1 residue short of the end of the CDR3; the missing end is completed from the germline J gene. This chain uses TRBV4 with TRBJ2-3, with 11 bases matching TRBD2. The CDR3 sequence is 20 residues long. Per the germline V gene, CDR1 is LGHDT and CDR2 is YNNKQL (reference sequence). V trimming: 4 bases; J trimming: 0 bases; junction bases outside the gene matches: 15. The covered CDR3 bases are TGTGCCAGCAGCTCCCCCGGACTGGGGGGCAGGGGGTTTAGTGCAGAAACGCTGTAT. This gives the protein CASSSPGLGGRGFSAETLY. The whole CDR3 protein is CASSSPGLGGRGFSAETLYF. Full variable domain (outside the CDR3, taken from reference TRBV4 and TRBJ2-3): ETAVFQTPNYHVTQVGNEVSFNCKQTLGHDTMYWYKQDSKKLLKIMFSYNNKQLIVNETVPRRFSPQSSDKAHLNLRIKSVEPEDSAVYLCASSSPGLGGRGFSAETLYFGSGTRLTVL.

As regards this clone: The genes and germline here are from mouse. The CDR3 extends 1 residue past the end of the read, so its final part is completed from the germline J gene. The rearrangement links TRBV2 to TRBJ2-1; possible D gene TRBD2, 6 bases. CDR1 LGHNA and CDR2 YSYQKL come from the germline V gene. V was cut by 0 bases and J by 2 bases, with 11 bases left in between. CDR3 size: 16 residues. The CDR3 bases that were read are TGTGCCAGCAGCCAAGAAACGGCTGGGGACTATGCTGAGCAGTTC. Amino acid sequence: CASSQETAGDYAEQF. The full CDR3 protein is CASSQETAGDYAEQFF.

With respect to this clone: Genes here carry mouse names. The read terminates 1 residue ahead of where the CDR3 ends, so the germline J gene completes it. V and J are TRBV15 and TRBJ1-4; 9 bases agree with TRBD1. CDR3 length: 14 residues. Unmatched junction bases numbered 7, after V lost 7 bases and J lost 7 bases. The V gene's germline CDR1 is SGHND and CDR2 FRSKSL. The CDR3 loop reads CASTRTGDGERLFF. Partial CDR3 DNA: TGTGCCAGCACCCGGACAGGGGATGGCGAAAGATTATTT.

A word on this clone: Genes and germline are mouse. The read ends 1 residue shy of where the CDR3 ends; the end is completed using the germline J gene. This chain links TRBV13-1 with TRBJ1-2; TRBD1 matches at 7 bases. The CDR3 contains 14 residues. Germline V gene lookup returns CDR1 NSHNY and CDR2 SYGAGN. V trimming: 5 bases; J trimming: 2 bases; junction bases outside the gene matches: 6. The part of the CDR3 DNA that was read is TGTGCCAGCAGACCGGACAGGAGGAACTCCGACTACACC. This encodes CASRPDRRNSDYT. The complete CDR3 reads CASRPDRRNSDYTF.

On this clone: The gene names given are mouse names. The read gets to within 1 residue of the CDR3 end, and the germline J gene fills in the rest. This chain links TRBV14 with TRBJ2-5, with TRBD1 matching 11 bases. This CDR3 comprises 16 residues. Germline V gene sequence: CDR1 SGHDT, CDR2 FRDEAV. V lost 4 bases and J lost 2; bases outside the gene matches: 6. The CDR3 sequence: CASSPSGTGGQDTQYF. CDR3 DNA, as far as it was read: TGTGCCAGCAGTCCCTCCGGGACAGGGGGCCAAGACACCCAGTAC. Using reference TRBV14 and TRBJ2-5 for the parts outside the CDR3, the full variable domain is EAGVTQSPRYAVLQEGQAVSFWCDPISGHDTLYWYQQPRDQGPQLLVYFRDEAVIDNSQLPSDRFSAVRPKGTNSTLKIQSAKQGDTATYLCASSPSGTGGQDTQYFGPGTRLLVL.

Note on this clone: Gene and germline names: mouse. The CDR3 end falls 1 residue outside the read, so it is completed with the germline J gene. This sequence joins TRBV2 and TRBJ2-3, with D perhaps TRBD1 (5 bases). V lost 4 bases to trimming and J lost 1 base, with 9 bases between them. Germline V gene data show CDR1 as LGHNA and CDR2 as YSYQKL. CDR3 length: 14 residues. This CDR3 is CASSPGKGAETLYF. The sequenced part of the CDR3 DNA is TGTGCCAGCAGCCCAGGGAAGGGTGCAGAAACGCTGTAT.

Relative to its sample, this clone is medium-sized. The germline and genes are mouse ones. The CDR3 is cut off 1 residue early in the read; its end comes from the germline J gene. The V and J genes are TRBV3 and TRBJ1-4, with 7 bases that match TRBD1. The V gene's germline CDR1 is SNHLY and CDR2 FYNGKV (reference sequence). This CDR3 comprises 14 residues. J was trimmed by 1 base and V by 4 bases; bases with no gene match: 0. CDR3 bases read: TGTGCCAGCAGCTGGGACAGTTCCAACGAAAGATTATTT. This gives the protein CASSWDSSNERLF. The whole CDR3 sequence is CASSWDSSNERLFF. Combining the CDR3 with reference TRBV3 and TRBJ1-4 gives the whole variable domain GPKVLQIPSHQIIDMGQMVTLNCDPVSNHLYFYWYKQILGQQMEFLVNFYNGKVMEKSKLFKDQFSVERPDGSYFTLKIQPTALEDSAVYFCASSWDSSNERLFFGHGTKLSVL.

For this clone: Genes here carry mouse names. The CDR3 end lies 1 residue beyond the end of the read and is filled in from the germline J gene. The rearrangement uses TRBV31 and TRBJ2-2; a weak D match, TRBD1 (6 bases). Deletions cut 0 bases from V and 2 bases from J, with 7 bases between. In germline, CDR1 is GKSSPN, CDR2 SITVG. This CDR3 is 14 amino acids long. The covered CDR3 bases are TGTGCCTGGAGTCTTCAGGGGAACACCGGGCAGCTCTAC. Its translation is CAWSLQGNTGQLY. The entire CDR3 reads CAWSLQGNTGQLYF.